This T cell receptor beta chain was documented in a study of blood T cell repertoires in COVID-19. Overall study: The United States, Italy and Spain provided the acute and convalescent COVID-19 samples. Sample material is recorded as cDNA or gDNA derived from T cells, B-cell-depleted T cells, or PBMCs.

The authors' processing: Nucleated cell counts were estimated from reference gene primer amplification. Profiling relied on immunoSEQ multiplex PCR, and the TCRdb table lists in-frame clones only, not all of them. For V, J and clone size, that table is used; D and trimming come from the DNA. This sample has over 90,000 clones, with 75% to 95% found just once. This CDR3 is 15 amino acids long. Germline CDR1 reads MNHEY; CDR2 reads SMNVEV (reference sequence). Between the trimmed V and J ends, which lost 4 bases and 0 bases, there was a span of 12 bases. The rearrangement uses TRBV27 and TRBJ1-2; D is perhaps TRBD1 (6 bases). Sequencing was performed on peripheral blood. This TCR came from a man aged 18 to 35 with acute or convalescent COVID-19. The CDR3 DNA sequence: TGTGCCAGCAGTTCGATGACAGGTACTAACTATGGCTACACCTTC. It is translated as CASSSMTGTNYGYTF.